This is a list of T cell receptor beta chains from one sample in a study of blood T cell repertoires in COVID-19. Data came from immunoSEQ multiplex PCR; TCRdb stores just in-frame clones and leaves some out. The data hold some 180,000 clones, with roughly 86% observed a single time. Sequencing was performed on peripheral blood. All receptors come from an elderly woman with COVID-19, enrolled during active disease. The CDR3 runs from the conserved cysteine through the conserved F or W. Each record gives: CDR3 length, J gene, V gene, clone size, D gene, CDR3 DNA, CDR3 protein. D genes are given only for firm matches. Not all rows give a size; the values are once, few, many and, for expanded clones, a class.

15,TRBJ1-1,TRBV6-5,.,.,TGTGCCAGCGCTATCAAAACAGGGTCGGCCTTTGAAGCTTTCTTT,CASAIKTGSAFEAFF
15,TRBJ1-6,TRBV7-2,.,.,TGTGCCAGCAGCTCACAGGGAATACATAATTCACCCCTCCACTTT,CASSSQGIHNSPLHF
16,TRBJ2-7,TRBV5-1,.,.,TGCGCCAGCAGCTTGGGACCCGGCCCGGGAGAAGACGAGCAGTACTTC,CASSLGPGPGEDEQYF
18,TRBJ2-3,TRBV5-6,.,TRBD2,TGTGCCAGCAGCCGCCTTGCCACTAGCGGGAGGGTAACAGATACGCAGTATTTT,CASSRLATSGRVTDTQYF
16,TRBJ2-3,TRBV6-5,.,TRBD2,TGTGCCAGCAGTTACACAGCGGGAGTGAGCACAGATACGCAGTATTTT,CASSYTAGVSTDTQYF
14,TRBJ2-1,TRBV4-3,.,TRBD2,TGCGCCAGCAGCCAACCGGGAGGGTGGAATGAGCAGTTCTTC,CASSQPGGWNEQFF
13,TRBJ1-1,TRBV5-6,.,TRBD1,TGTGCCAGCAGCTTGGGCAGGGGGGCGAGAACTTTCTTT,CASSLGRGARTFF
16,TRBJ1-4,TRBV28,.,.,TGTGCCAGCAGCCCAGCTTGGGGGGGAGCTAATGAAAAACTGTTTTTT,CASSPAWGGANEKLFF
15,TRBJ1-1,TRBV5-1,few,.,TGCGCCAGCAGCGCCGTGTGGGGCATGAACACTGAAGCTTTCTTT,CASSAVWGMNTEAFF
13,TRBJ2-1,TRBV12-3/TRBV12-4,.,.,TGTGCCAGCAGTTTATCGTATCTGAATGAGCAGTTCTTC,CASSLSYLNEQFF
17,TRBJ2-7,TRBV3-1/TRBV3-2,.,TRBD1,TGTGCCAGCAGCCGAGGGACAGAACTCGCCTACCGCTACGAGCAGTACTTC,CASSRGTELAYRYEQYF
13,TRBJ2-5,TRBV6-5,.,TRBD2,TGTGCCAGCAGCCAGCGGGAGGCAGAGACCCAGTACTTC,CASSQREAETQYF
12,TRBJ2-7,TRBV29-1,.,.,TGCAGCGTTTGGGACACCTCCTACGAGCAGTACTTC,CSVWDTSYEQYF
13,TRBJ1-1,TRBV9,.,.,TGTGCCAGCAGCGTAGCAATGAACACTGAAGCTTTCTTT,CASSVAMNTEAFF
13,TRBJ1-2,TRBV7-2,.,.,TGTGCCAGCAGCTTACAGGGTCTGGATGGCTACACCTTC,CASSLQGLDGYTF
15,TRBJ2-3,TRBV18,.,.,TGTGCCAGCTCCGCCGCAGGGCACGGCACAGATACGCAGTATTTT,CASSAAGHGTDTQYF
14,TRBJ1-1,TRBV11-2,.,.,TGTGCCAGCAGCTTAGGGGATCAGGGGACTGAAGCTTTCTTT,CASSLGDQGTEAFF
15,TRBJ1-1,TRBV28,.,.,TGTGCCAGCAGTTCACACCCCCCCCCTCACACTGAAGCTTTCTTT,CASSSHPPPHTEAFF
15,TRBJ1-5,TRBV6-2/TRBV6-3,.,.,TGTGCCAGCAGTTACTTACCCGGGGGAAATCAGCCCCAGCATTTT,CASSYLPGGNQPQHF
15,TRBJ2-5,TRBV7-2,.,TRBD2,TGTGCCAGCAGCTTAGGGGCGGGGAGGGAAGAGACCCAGTACTTC,CASSLGAGREETQYF
15,TRBJ1-1,TRBV9,.,.,TGTGCCAGCAGCCTAGGGTCCCGGGACATAACTGAAGCTTTCTTT,CASSLGSRDITEAFF
13,TRBJ1-1,TRBV7-3,.,.,TGTGCCAGCAGCCCACAGGGGAACACTGAAGCTTTCTTT,CASSPQGNTEAFF
14,TRBJ1-6,TRBV5-6,.,.,TGTGCCAGCACACGGGAAGGGCCGGGTTCACCCCTCCACTTT,CASTREGPGSPLHF
15,TRBJ2-7,TRBV19,.,TRBD2,TGTGCCAGTAGTATCAAAGGGACTACCGACTACGAGCAGTACTTC,CASSIKGTTDYEQYF
11,TRBJ1-2,TRBV3-1/TRBV3-2,.,.,TGTGCCAGCAGCCAAGGTCGGGGCTACACCTTC,CASSQGRGYTF
18,TRBJ1-2,TRBV5-8,.,TRBD1,TGTGCCAGCAGCTTGTGGGGACAGGGGAAAAGAATGGACTATGGCTACACCTTC,CASSLWGQGKRMDYGYTF
12,TRBJ2-3,TRBV11-2,.,.,TGTGCCAGCAGCACGACATGGGATACGCAGTATTTT,CASSTTWDTQYF
13,TRBJ1-2,TRBV2,.,.,TGTGCCAGCAGAGCGGGGATGGACTATGGCTACACCTTC,CASRAGMDYGYTF
16,TRBJ2-2,TRBV10-1,.,.,TGCGCCAGCAGTGAGTTGGGGCGAGCGAACACCGGGGAGCTGTTTTTT,CASSELGRANTGELFF
11,TRBJ1-1,TRBV6-5,.,.,TGTGCCAGCGCCAGAATCACTGAAGCTTTCTTT,CASARITEAFF
12,TRBJ1-2,TRBV2,.,.,TGTGCCAGCAGTGACAGAGGTTATGGCTACACCTTC,CASSDRGYGYTF
12,TRBJ1-2,TRBV4-3,once,.,TGCGCCAGCAGCCAAGATCTCGATGGCTACACCTTC,CASSQDLDGYTF
15,TRBJ2-7,TRBV19,.,TRBD2,TGTGCCAGTAGTATAACTAGCGGGAGAGGGTACGAGCAGTACTTC,CASSITSGRGYEQYF
15,TRBJ2-2,TRBV5-1,.,TRBD2,TGCGCCAGCACAGGACTAGCGGGCGCTACGGGGGAGCTGTTTTTT,CASTGLAGATGELFF
14,TRBJ1-5,TRBV4-1,many,.,TGCGCCAGCAGCCAAGTGTCGAGCAATCAGCCCCAGCATTTT,CASSQVSSNQPQHF